This entry describes one T cell receptor beta chain. These data come from a study of cytomegalovirus exposure and HLA in healthy donors. Only in-frame clones appear in the TCRdb table, and some are missing; sequencing was by immunoSEQ multiplex PCR. The sample includes 55,000 to 70,000 clones, more than 85% of them seen just once. The material sequenced was PBMCs. This clonotype was obtained from a man aged 18 to 35 in good health and CMV-seropositive.

CDR3 bases: TGTGCCACTAGGCCTAGCGGGATAAGGGAGACCCAGTACTTC. It yields the protein CATRPSGIRETQYF. The chain carries TRBV5-4 and TRBJ2-5; 9 bases map to TRBD2. Germline CDR1 reads SGHNT; CDR2 reads YYREEE (reference sequence). The CDR3 is made up of 14 amino acids. The junction had 11 bases not matched to a gene; V was cut back by 9 bases and J by 5 bases.